This T cell receptor beta chain was obtained from a study of T cell responses to AZD1222 COVID-19 vaccine. Sequencing used immunoSEQ multiplex PCR; TCRdb keeps in-frame clones, though not all of them. This table has some 180,000 clones, 85% to 95% appearing once. This CDR3 comprises 14 residues. Trimming removed 2 bases at V and 5 bases at J, with 13 bases between. The V gene's germline CDR1 is SGHNT and CDR2 YYREEE (reference sequence). This sequence joins TRBV5-4 and TRBJ1-1; no reliable D call. The clonotype originates from an adult in good health. This specimen was peripheral blood, taken on day 0 of AZD1222 vaccination. The CDR3: CASSLDGQGTEAFF. Written as DNA, the CDR3 is TGTGCCAGCAGCTTAGACGGTCAAGGTACTGAAGCTTTCTTT.